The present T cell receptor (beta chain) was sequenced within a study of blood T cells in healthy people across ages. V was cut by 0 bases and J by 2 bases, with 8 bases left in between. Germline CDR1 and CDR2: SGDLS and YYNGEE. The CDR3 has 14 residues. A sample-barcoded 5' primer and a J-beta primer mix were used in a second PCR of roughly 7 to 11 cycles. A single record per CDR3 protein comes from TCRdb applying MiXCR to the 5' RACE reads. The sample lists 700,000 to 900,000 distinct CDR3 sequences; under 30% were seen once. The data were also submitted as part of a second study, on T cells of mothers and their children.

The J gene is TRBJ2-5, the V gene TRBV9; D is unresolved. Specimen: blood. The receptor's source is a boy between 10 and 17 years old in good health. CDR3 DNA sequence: TGTGCCAGCAGCGTAGGTTTCAGTCAAGAGACCCAGTACTTC. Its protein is CASSVGFSQETQYF.